Presented here are 15 T cell receptor beta chains from one specimen sequenced in a study of shared clonotypes between healthy human individuals. Produced via immunoSEQ multiplex PCR; TCRdb's table is partial and in-frame only. The data hold about 1.5 million clones, with roughly 96% observed a single time. The specimen was naive CD4+ T cells sorted from blood. Subset specified: CD45RA+ positively selected. The receptor source for this set is a man under 40 in good health.

The chain recombines TRBV27 with TRBJ2-1, with TRBD2 matching 9 bases. This CDR3 spans 22 amino acids. Trimming at V came to 8 bases and at J to 4 bases, leaving 30 bases not matched to a gene. Germline V gene sequence: CDR1 MNHEY, CDR2 SMNVEV (reference sequence). The CDR3 here is CASSSGLAGYGGLGGRYNEQFF. The DNA of the CDR3 is TGTGCCAGCTCCTCGGGACTAGCAGGTTACGGAGGACTTGGTGGTAGGTACAATGAGCAGTTCTTC.

V gene TRBV5-1 combines with J gene TRBJ2-7, with D unresolved. Trimming left V 0 bases short and J 7 bases short, with 14 bases between. Germline CDR1 is SGHRS and CDR2 is YFSETQ. This CDR3 spans 14 amino acids. The CDR3 reads CASSLGFSQAEQYF. As DNA, the CDR3 is TGCGCCAGCAGCTTGGGGTTTAGCCAAGCGGAGCAGTACTTC.

The rearrangement joins TRBV19 to TRBJ1-1, with TRBD1 matching 7 bases. Per germline, CDR1 LNHDA and CDR2 SQIVND (reference sequence). V shed 7 bases and J 1 base; nucleotides not matched to a gene: 9. The CDR3 covers 15 residues. The CDR3 DNA reads as TGTGCCAGTACCCAAATACCAGGGGGGAACACTGAAGCTTTCTTT. Amino acids: CASTQIPGGNTEAFF.

J is TRBJ2-7 and V is TRBV10-1; D gene ambiguous. Germline V lookup: CDR1 WNHNN, CDR2 SYGVQD (reference sequence). CDR3 size: 14 residues. V gave up 2 bases and J gave up 6 bases, with 14 bases separating them. The CDR3 loop reads CASSETALSSEQYF. For the CDR3, the DNA is TGCGCCAGCAGTGAGACGGCACTCAGCTCCGAGCAGTACTTC.

The chain carries TRBV6-5 and TRBJ2-3; the D gene is possibly TRBD2 (5 bases). V lost 2 bases to trimming and J lost 5 bases, with 14 bases between them. Germline V CDR1 and CDR2: MNHEY, SVGAGI. This CDR3 contains 15 residues. In DNA form, the CDR3 reads TGTGCCAGCAGTTACGGTAGTATCCGGGGAGATACGCAGTATTTT. It is translated as CASSYGSIRGDTQYF.

The chain is built from TRBV7-9 and TRBJ2-1, with 7 bases fitting TRBD1. The CDR3 spans 15 residues. Germline loops: CDR1 SEHNR, CDR2 FQNEAQ (reference sequence). Losses at the gene ends were 4 bases for V and 3 bases for J; bases not matched to a gene: 6. The CDR3 DNA sequence: TGTGCCAGCAGCTCGACAGGGCTCCTCTACAATGAGCAGTTCTTC. Translated, it gives CASSSTGLLYNEQFF.

In regard to this clone: Different DNA sequences within this sample yield the same CDR3. The chain links TRBV19 to TRBJ1-5; D is perhaps TRBD1 (6 bases). Germline lookup yields CDR1 LNHDA and CDR2 SQIVND (reference sequence). The V and J ends lost 4 bases and 1 base respectively, with 8 bases between them. This CDR3 region has 14 residues. Here the CDR3 DNA reads TGTGCCAGTAGTACTAGGGGGAGCAATCAGCCCCAGCATTTT. It yields the protein CASSTRGSNQPQHF.

The genes are TRBV29-1 and TRBJ2-3; D may be TRBD1 (6 bases). The CDR3 runs 15 residues. Trimming removed 7 bases from V and 2 bases from J, with 19 bases in between. CDR1 and CDR2 from the germline V gene are SQVTM and ANQGSEA. In DNA, the CDR3 is TGCAGCGCCGACCGAACCGGGACACACACAGATACGCAGTATTTT. This encodes CSADRTGTHTDTQYF.

The rearrangement links TRBV28 to TRBJ1-1; 8 bases match TRBD1. After removal of 6 bases from V and 3 bases from J, the junction contained 12 bases not matched to a gene. Germline V gene lookup returns CDR1 MDHEN and CDR2 SYDVKM. The CDR3 extends over 16 amino acids. In DNA, the CDR3 is TGTGCCAGCAGCCAACGGACAGGGAGCCTCTACACTGAAGCTTTCTTT. Translated: CASSQRTGSLYTEAFF.

The chain links TRBV2 to TRBJ2-3, with D hard to call. The CDR3 is made up of 13 amino acids. The V gene lost 1 base and the J gene lost 4 bases, with 6 bases spanning the gap. Germline V gene lookup returns CDR1 SNHLY and CDR2 FYNNEI. The CDR3 region has the DNA TGTGCCAGCAGTGAAGGAAGGGCAGATACGCAGTATTTT. As protein: CASSEGRADTQYF.

Comment on this clone: Other nucleotide sequences from this sample produce the same CDR3. This rearrangement joins TRBV7-2 to TRBJ2-1; weak D call: TRBD2 (6 bases). CDR3 length equals 15 residues. The V end was cut by 1 base, the J end by 0 bases, with 7 bases between. CDR1 and CDR2 (germline): SGHTA, FQGNSA. The CDR3 protein is CASSLVADSYNEQFF. The CDR3, as DNA: TGTGCCAGCAGCTTAGTAGCGGACTCCTACAATGAGCAGTTCTTC.

The chain is built from TRBV4-1 and TRBJ2-7, with D perhaps matching TRBD2 (5 bases). Germline V gene sequence: CDR1 MGHRA, CDR2 YSYEKL. V was shortened by 3 bases and J by 2 bases, with 11 bases between the two germline ends. CDR3 length equals 14 residues. The CDR3 sequence is CASSHSTGTYEQYF. For the CDR3, the DNA is TGCGCCAGCAGCCATTCTACGGGGACCTACGAGCAGTACTTC.

This chain links TRBV6-5 with TRBJ2-4; 7 bases agree with TRBD1. Germline V lookup: CDR1 MNHEY, CDR2 SVGAGI. The CDR3 loop spans 15 amino acids. V shed 2 bases and J 3 bases; nucleotides not matched to a gene: 4. CDR3 region: CASSYDRVHKNIQYF. The CDR3 DNA reads TGTGCCAGCAGTTACGACAGGGTACACAAAAACATTCAGTACTTC.

The chain recombines TRBV7-2 with TRBJ2-5, with TRBD2 matching 8 bases. V was pared by 5 bases and J by 5 bases, with 10 bases of the junction left unmatched. The CDR3 covers 15 residues. CDR1 SGHTA and CDR2 FQGNSA come from the germline V gene. CDR3 nucleotides: TGTGCCAGCAGCCCCCCGGGACTAGTCAGTGAGACCCAGTACTTC. Translating it yields CASSPPGLVSETQYF. The full variable domain, completed using reference TRBV7-2 and TRBJ2-5, is GAGVSQSPSNKVTEKGKDVELRCDPISGHTALYWYRQSLGQGLEFLIYFQGNSAPDKSGLPSDRFSAERTGGSVSTLTIQRTQQEDSAVYLCASSPPGLVSETQYFGPGTRLLVL.

V gene TRBV29-1 combines with J gene TRBJ1-1; 7 positions match TRBD1. The CDR3 sequence is 10 residues long. The V and J ends lost 5 bases and 7 bases, in that order; junction bases with no gene match: 1. Germline V gene sequence: CDR1 SQVTM, CDR2 ANQGSEA. The CDR3 here is CSVWTGEAFF. DNA for the CDR3: TGCAGCGTTTGGACAGGTGAAGCTTTCTTT.